This record looks at one T cell receptor beta chain sequence and its context. Its target is unknown. CD4+ T cells from unexposed donors were obtained before the COVID-19 pandemic (2011-2018). Isolation of CD4+ T cells took place after around 11 days in culture. The data were produced by immunoSEQ multiplex PCR, yet TCRdb's version contains in-frame clones alone and is incomplete. Altogether roughly 20,000 clones are present, around 66% being singletons, with the ten largest covering 9.5% to 11%. This sample is drawn from a study of CD4 T cells in relation to SARS-CoV-2 and coronaviruses. Notes on the study in general: In approximately 70% of donors, memory CD4+ clonotypes crossrecognized SARS-CoV-2 and at least one common cold coronavirus spike. No crossreactivity against non-spike viral proteins was tested here.

The sample consisted of CD4+ T cells from PBMCs, cultured in vitro. This TCR was recovered from a human donor in good health.

This CDR3 is CASRDRDSLYGYTF. The CDR3 DNA reads TGTGCCAGCAGGGATCGGGATTCACTCTATGGCTACACCTTC. The J gene is TRBJ1-2, the V gene TRBV6-5; unclear D gene. Germline values: CDR1 MNHEY, CDR2 SVGAGI. The CDR3 sequence is 14 residues long. Trimming shortened V by 6 bases and J by 4 bases, and 15 bases separated the two germline ends.